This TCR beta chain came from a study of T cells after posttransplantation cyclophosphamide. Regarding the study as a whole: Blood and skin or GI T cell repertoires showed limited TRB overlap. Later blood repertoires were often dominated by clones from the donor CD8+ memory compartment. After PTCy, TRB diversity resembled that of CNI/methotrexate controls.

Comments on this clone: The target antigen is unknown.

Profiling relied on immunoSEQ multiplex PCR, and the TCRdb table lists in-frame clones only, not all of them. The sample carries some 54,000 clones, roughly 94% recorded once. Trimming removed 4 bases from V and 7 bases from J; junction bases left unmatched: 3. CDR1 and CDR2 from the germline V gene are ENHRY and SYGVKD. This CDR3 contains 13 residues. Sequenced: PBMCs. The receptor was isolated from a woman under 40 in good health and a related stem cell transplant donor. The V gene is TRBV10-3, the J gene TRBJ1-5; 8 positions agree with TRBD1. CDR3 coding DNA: TGTGCCATCAGTGGGACAGGGTCCCAGCCCCAGCATTTT. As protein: CAISGTGSQPQHF.